This TCR beta chain was profiled in a study of molecular identifiers for immune sequencing clone quantification. TCRdb itself ran the PCR reads through MiXCR, one entry per CDR3 protein. The data show 300,000 to 400,000 distinct CDR3 sequences, 20% to 25% seen once. Concerning this clonotype itself: Its antigen is as yet unknown. One base away lies a much larger clone, so this may be a sequencing read error.

Germline CDR1 reads LNHDA; CDR2 reads SQIVND (reference sequence). The CDR3 is 16 residues long. Broader study findings: Clones above 20 RNA copies held over 97% of effector molecules, under 1% in naive cells.

The J gene is TRBJ1-3, the V gene TRBV19, with D possibly being TRBD1 (6 bases). This clonotype was sampled from a human donor in good health. Some libraries in this study had Jurkat cell RNA spiked in. Input material: naive CD8+ T cells from blood, with Jurkat cell RNA spiked in. Subset noted: FACS-sorted CD8+CD4-CCR7+CD45RA+ naive T cells. The CDR3 protein is CASTVGTRASGNTVYF. CDR3 nucleotides: TGTGCCAGTACCGTTGGGACACGGGCCTCTGGAAACACCGTATATTTT.